This TCR beta chain was retrieved from a study of blood T cell repertoires in COVID-19. Some clones are missing from TCRdb's copy, which holds only in-frame ones; the method was immunoSEQ multiplex PCR. This table holds around 300,000 clones, approximately 85% found once. The sequenced material came from peripheral blood. This TCR came from a human donor in a cohort sampled during active COVID-19.

Here the CDR3 reads CASSEVGGRAAGEQYF. The CDR3, as DNA: TGTGCCAGCAGTGAGGTGGGCGGGAGGGCTGCGGGCGAGCAGTACTTC. The chain is built from TRBV2 and TRBJ2-7; TRBD2 agrees at 9 bases. The germline V gene has CDR1 SNHLY and CDR2 FYNNEI. This CDR3 is built from 16 residues. V shed 3 bases and J 6 bases; nucleotides not matched to a gene: 12.